This T cell receptor beta chain was identified in a study of response to subunit inactivated influenza vaccine. This clonotype occurred a few times. Antigen specificity is unknown. CDR3 size: 16 residues. Trimming cost V 3 bases and J 7 bases, with 16 bases left between them. TCRdb redid the calling of the RT-PCR reads with MiXCR, one entry per CDR3 protein. The sample consists of more than 150,000 distinct CDR3 sequences, approximately 8.7% of them appearing once. Whole-study findings and limits: Each seasonal flu vaccination may recruit only limited new T cells, authors suggested.

The sample was non-naive T cells sorted from PBMCs, taken on the day of vaccination. The clonotype originates from a man aged 50-59 years who received an inactivated influenza vaccine. This sequence joins TRBV12-3 or TRBV12-4 and TRBJ1-6; a weak D match, TRBD1 (5 bases). The CDR3 reads CASSLAQRGRNSPLHF. The CDR3 DNA follows: TGTGCCAGCAGTTTGGCCCAAAGGGGCCGGAATTCACCCCTCCACTTT.